Each of the 15 T cell receptor beta chains below was sequenced from the same sample in a study of T cells in Graves' hyperthyroidism and ophthalmopathy. Regions amplified from RNA transcripts were the TCR beta CDR3 regions. A set of HTBI primers served as the primers for a first-round RT-PCR of the TCR CDR3. Via MiXCR, TCRdb re-called the multiplex PCR reads, giving one row per CDR3 protein. The table lists approximately 400,000 distinct CDR3 sequences, over 12% of them singletons, with around 30% in the top ten. Material: blood. Receptor source: a man in his forties or fifties with Graves' ophthalmopathy.

Only a few counts were recorded for this clonotype. The chain links TRBV28 to TRBJ1-1; 7 positions match TRBD1. Per the germline V gene, CDR1 is MDHEN and CDR2 is SYDVKM. V lost 6 bases and J lost 3; bases outside the gene matches: 10. The CDR3 length is 15 residues. CDR3 nucleotides: TGTGCCAGCAGGGCAAGACAGGGCCCCTACACTGAAGCTTTCTTT. It encodes CASRARQGPYTEAFF.

This clonotype has only a few counts. The chain links TRBV7-8 to TRBJ2-5, with 8 nucleotides matching TRBD2. Trimming at V came to 7 bases and at J to 4 bases, leaving 8 bases not matched to a gene. There are 14 residues in the CDR3. CDR1 is SGHVS, CDR2 FQNEAQ, per germline. Here the CDR3 reads CASIPGGLSETQYF. Here the CDR3 DNA reads TGTGCCAGCATCCCGGGAGGGCTGTCAGAGACCCAGTACTTC. The entire variable domain, with the rest obtained from reference TRBV7-8 and TRBJ2-5, is as follows: GAGVSQSPRYKVAKRGQDVALRCDPISGHVSLFWYQQALGQGPEFLTYFQNEAQLDKSGLPSDRFFAERPEGSVSTLKIQRTQQEDSAVYLCASIPGGLSETQYFGPGTRLLVL.

As regards this clonotype: A single base separates this from a much larger clone, so it may be a read error. J is TRBJ2-1 and V is TRBV12-5; 9 bases line up with TRBD1. Germline CDR1 LGHNT, CDR2 FRNRAP. The CDR3 runs 14 residues. This CDR3 is CASGPGTGYNERFF. The CDR3 nucleotides read TGTGCTAGTGGCCCCGGGACAGGGTACAATGAGCGGTTCTTC.

The chain joins TRBV19 to TRBJ1-4; D may be TRBD1 (6 bases). Looked up from germline, CDR1 is LNHDA and CDR2 is SQIVND (reference sequence). This CDR3 is built from 15 residues. The CDR3 DNA sequence: TGTGCTTCACAGGGCAGACAGTCAACTAATGAAAAACTGTTTTTT. Protein: CASQGRQSTNEKLFF.

This clonotype was seen repeatedly, ten times or more. The rearrangement uses TRBV28 and TRBJ2-1, with D perhaps TRBD2 (7 bases). The germline CDR1 and CDR2 sequences are MDHEN and SYDVKM. V lost 5 bases and J lost 10, with 21 bases in between. The CDR3 spans 15 residues. The CDR3 spells CASSAALYGGREQFF. The CDR3 DNA follows: TGTGCCAGCAGTGCAGCCCTATACGGGGGGCGCGAGCAGTTCTTC.

In its sample, this clonotype was seen many times. J is TRBJ2-7 and V is TRBV6-1, with D maybe TRBD1 (5 bases). The germline V gene encodes CDR1 MNHNS and CDR2 SASEGT. This CDR3 has 16 amino acids. The V end was cut by 5 bases, the J end by 0 bases, with 17 bases between. Here the CDR3 reads CASSSGPGHYSYEQYF. CDR3 bases: TGTGCCAGCAGTTCGGGTCCCGGACACTACTCCTACGAGCAGTACTTC.

This clonotype was found a few times. The chain uses TRBV19 and TRBJ1-5; D is uncertain. V gave up 3 bases and J gave up 0 bases, with 6 bases separating them. This CDR3 has 14 amino acids. The germline CDR1 and CDR2 sequences are LNHDA and SQIVND (reference sequence). The CDR3 is CASSIGSSNQPQHF. In DNA, the CDR3 is TGTGCCAGTAGTATTGGGAGTAGCAATCAGCCCCAGCATTTT.

This clonotype has only one observation. The chain combines TRBV6-1 with TRBJ2-7; possible D gene TRBD1, 6 bases. Germline V gene lookup returns CDR1 MNHNS and CDR2 SASEGT. V lost 6 bases to trimming and J lost 4 bases, with 13 bases between them. The CDR3 loop spans 13 amino acids. The CDR3 is CASSLYTGYEQYF. In DNA, the CDR3 is TGTGCCAGCAGCCTATATACAGGGTACGAGCAGTACTTC.

This clonotype was seen repeatedly, ten times or more. The CDR3 here is CASSLMTSGPLEQYF. The CDR3 DNA reads as TGCGCCAGCAGCTTGATGACTAGCGGCCCCCTCGAGCAGTACTTC. The rearrangement joins TRBV5-1 to TRBJ2-7, with 9 positions matching TRBD2. V shed 1 base and J 6 bases; nucleotides not matched to a gene: 8. The CDR3 is 15 amino acids. Germline-derived CDR1 and CDR2 are SGHRS and YFSETQ. Looking up the rest from reference TRBV5-1 and TRBJ2-7 gives the full variable domain: KAGVTQTPRYLIKTRGQQVTLSCSPISGHRSVSWYQQTPGQGLQFLFEYFSETQRNKGNFPGRFSGRQFSNSRSEMNVSTLELGDSALYLCASSLMTSGPLEQYFGPGTRLTVT.

This clonotype was seen a few times. The chain links TRBV2 to TRBJ1-5, with D possibly matching TRBD1 (5 bases). V was cut by 1 base and J by 4 bases, with 8 bases left in between. This CDR3 is built from 14 residues. Germline CDR1 and CDR2: SNHLY and FYNNEI. CDR3 coding DNA: TGTGCCAGCAGTGAAGAGACAGTGAATCAGCCCCAGCATTTT. This gives the protein CASSEETVNQPQHF. Together with reference TRBV2 and TRBJ1-5, the CDR3 gives the full variable domain: EPEVTQTPSHQVTQMGQEVILRCVPISNHLYFYWYRQILGQKVEFLVSFYNNEISEKSEIFDDQFSVERPDGSNFTLKIRSTKLEDSAMYFCASSEETVNQPQHFGDGTRLSIL.

The chain employs TRBV10-2 and TRBJ2-1; 9 bases are a match to TRBD2. Germline CDR1 and CDR2: WSHSY and SAAADI. After removal of 2 bases from V and 5 bases from J, the junction contained 4 bases not matched to a gene. The CDR3 has 15 amino acids. Here the CDR3 reads CASSETRTSDNEQFF. CDR3 nucleotides: TGCGCCAGCAGTGAGACTCGGACTAGCGACAATGAGCAGTTCTTC.

This clonotype has at least ten counts. An end of the junction does not agree with germline; a read error may underlie this. V and J are TRBV2 and TRBJ2-3; 10 bases map to TRBD2. CDR1 is SNHLY, CDR2 FYNNEI, per germline. This CDR3 has 15 residues. CDR3 sequence (DNA): TGTCCCAGCAGTGAGCTAGCGGGAGTATCCGGTACGCAGTATTTT. This translates into CPSSELAGVSGTQYF.

The sample holds many counts of this clonotype. The chain links TRBV30 to TRBJ2-4, with 7 bases lining up with TRBD1. Looked up from germline, CDR1 is GTSNPN and CDR2 is SVGIG (reference sequence). The junction had 9 bases not matched to a gene; V was cut back by 3 bases and J by 4 bases. The CDR3 spans 15 residues. The CDR3 DNA reads as TGTGCCTGGAGAACCCCCGGGACAGCTAAAAACATTCAGTACTTC. It translates to CAWRTPGTAKNIQYF. The complete variable domain, with remaining parts taken from reference TRBV30 and TRBJ2-4, reads SQTIHQWPATLVQPVGSPLSLECTVEGTSNPNLYWYRQAAGRGLQLLFYSVGIGQISSEVPQNLSASRPQDRQFILSSKKLLLSDSGFYLCAWRTPGTAKNIQYFGAGTRLSVL.

The genes are TRBV19 and TRBJ2-2; D possibly corresponds to TRBD1 (6 bases). Trimming pared 3 bases from V and 2 bases from J, leaving 13 bases between. The V gene's germline CDR1 is LNHDA and CDR2 SQIVND (reference sequence). The length of the CDR3 is 16 residues. The CDR3 here is CASSIPTGINTGELFF. The CDR3 DNA reads as TGTGCCAGTAGTATCCCGACAGGAATCAACACCGGGGAGCTGTTTTTT.

The table lists this clonotype with many counts. The chain employs TRBV20-1 and TRBJ2-1, with TRBD2 matching over 10 bases. The V segment lost 3 bases and the J segment 12 bases; nucleotides outside the gene matches: 11. Per germline, CDR1 DFQATT and CDR2 SNEGSKA (reference sequence). The CDR3 consists of 14 residues. The CDR3 spells CSASRLAGYGGQFF. CDR3 nucleotides: TGCAGTGCTAGCCGACTAGCGGGTTACGGGGGGCAGTTCTTC.